This T cell receptor beta chain was observed in a study of blood T cell repertoires in COVID-19. Study at large: The United States, Italy and Spain were the sources of the acute and convalescent COVID-19 samples. Sources were T cells, B-cell-depleted T cells, or PBMCs; the material itself was cDNA or gDNA.

Germline V gene data show CDR1 as SGHAT and CDR2 as FQNNGV. The CDR3 runs to 17 residues. V gave up 3 bases and J gave up 3 bases; unmatched junction bases: 14. Original data processing: Amplification of reference gene primers was used by the study to estimate nucleated cell counts. Using immunoSEQ multiplex PCR, the repertoire was profiled, and TCRdb retains in-frame clones only, with some absent. That table gives V, J and clone size, and the DNA gave D and trimming. The sample has hundreds of thousands of clones; over 75% are singletons. V is TRBV11-2 and J is TRBJ2-7; 7 bases map to TRBD1. This clonotype was obtained from a woman aged 45-59 years with active or convalescent COVID-19. Sequencing input: peripheral blood. CDR3: CASSFSGQSPLNYEQYF. For the CDR3, the DNA is TGTGCCAGCAGCTTCTCGGGACAGAGCCCCCTAAACTACGAGCAGTACTTC.